This T cell receptor (beta chain) came from a study of cytomegalovirus exposure and HLA in healthy donors. Study-wide context: Within an early data release were around 80 million unique TCRs drawn from HLA-typed donors.

PCR employed 60 Vbeta and 13 Jbeta primers. Profiled with immunoSEQ multiplex PCR; TCRdb holds only in-frame clones, not every one. Of about 97,000 clones in the sample, 79% were seen once. With regard to this clone: The target antigen is unknown.

The study's findings and limits: Serostatus for CMV was the only available immune exposure information. The authors judged a highly shared variant cluster likely a sequencing artifact.

Sequencing was carried out using PBMCs. The sequence derives from a male donor in good health and CMV-seropositive.

Written as DNA, the CDR3 is TGTGCCAGCAGTTTATCGAGGCAGGGATTGCTCCTGAACACTGAAGCTTTCTTT. Its protein product is CASSLSRQGLLLNTEAFF. V is TRBV27 and J is TRBJ1-1, with D perhaps TRBD1 (5 bases). This CDR3 spans 18 amino acids. Germline CDR1 is MNHEY and CDR2 is SMNVEV (reference sequence). V lost 0 bases, J lost 0 bases, and 17 bases lay in between.